Presented here are 20 T cell receptor beta chains from one specimen sequenced in a study of T cells in localized non-small cell lung cancer. Some clones are missing from TCRdb's copy, which holds only in-frame ones; the method was immunoSEQ multiplex PCR. The table shows tens of thousands of clones, with 90% occurring only once. The specimen comprised peripheral blood, sampled before any cancer treatment. The source of these receptors is a woman aged 40-70 years with stage I lung adenocarcinoma.

V gene TRBV28 combines with J gene TRBJ2-1; the D gene is possibly TRBD2 (7 bases). Germline CDR1 reads MDHEN; CDR2 reads SYDVKM. The CDR3 totals 15 residues. Trimming removed 2 bases from V and 9 bases from J, with 17 bases in between. This chain's CDR3 is CASSLTGGPNFEQFF. The DNA for the CDR3 is TGTGCCAGCAGTTTAACGGGGGGCCCCAATTTTGAGCAGTTCTTC. The full variable domain, its missing parts supplied by reference TRBV28 and TRBJ2-1, is DVKVTQSSRYLVKRTGEKVFLECVQDMDHENMFWYRQDPGLGLRLIYFSYDVKMKEKGDIPEGYSVSREKKERFSLILESASTNQTSMYLCASSLTGGPNFEQFFGPGTRLTVL.

This clone was counted only a few times. J is TRBJ2-7 and V is TRBV6-1, with 8 bases aligning to TRBD1. The ends lost 4 bases at V and 1 base at J; junction bases unmatched: 12. Germline CDR1 is MNHNS and CDR2 is SASEGT. The CDR3 sequence is 17 residues long. CDR3 region: CASSASRSGTGSYEQYF. As DNA, the CDR3 is TGTGCCAGCAGTGCGTCGCGGTCCGGGACAGGTTCCTACGAGCAGTACTTC.

This chain joins TRBV4-2 and TRBJ2-2; D possibly corresponds to TRBD2 (6 bases). The CDR3 sequence is 16 residues long. Trimming removed 1 base at V and 4 bases at J, with 13 bases between. Germline V gene sequence: CDR1 LGHNA, CDR2 YNFKEQ. The CDR3 nucleotides are TGTGCCAGCAGCCAAGCCGACGCGCGGGGCACCGGGGAGCTGTTTTTT. Its translation: CASSQADARGTGELFF.

The V call is TRBV29-1, the J call TRBJ1-1; no clear D. V was pared by 7 bases and J by 7 bases, with 10 bases between. The germline V gene has CDR1 SQVTM and CDR2 ANQGSEA. The CDR3 length is 10 residues. The CDR3 coding sequence is TGCAGCGGACTTCAGAATGAAGCTTTCTTT. Its translation is CSGLQNEAFF.

This clone has a handful of counts. The V and J genes are TRBV6-1 and TRBJ1-6; tentative D call: TRBD1 (5 bases). Germline assignment: CDR1 MNHNS and CDR2 SASEGT. The CDR3 sequence is 16 residues long. The V end was cut by 2 bases, the J end by 10 bases, with 18 bases between. CDR3 bases: TGTGCCAGCAGTGAATGGGCTGGGCAGGGAGAGTCACCCCTCCACTTT. It is translated as CASSEWAGQGESPLHF.

This clone appeared once. The chain combines TRBV2 with TRBJ1-5, with D unresolved. The CDR3 sequence is 14 residues long. Germline CDR1 SNHLY, CDR2 FYNNEI. Trimming took 4 bases from V and 6 from J, leaving 13 bases between them. The CDR3 nucleotides read TGTGCCAGCAGTGGGAGGGCTGAACTTCAGCCCCAGCATTTT. This sequence encodes CASSGRAELQPQHF. Complete variable domain (other parts from reference TRBV2 and TRBJ1-5): EPEVTQTPSHQVTQMGQEVILRCVPISNHLYFYWYRQILGQKVEFLVSFYNNEISEKSEIFDDQFSVERPDGSNFTLKIRSTKLEDSAMYFCASSGRAELQPQHFGDGTRLSIL.

The sample holds a few counts of this clone. The chain joins TRBV7-8 to TRBJ1-2, with D possibly TRBD1 on 6 matching bases. Trimming cost V 5 bases and J 8 bases, with 24 bases left between them. From germline, CDR1 is SGHVS and CDR2 FQNEAQ. This CDR3 comprises 16 residues. The CDR3: CASSAKRGGARDGYTF. In nucleotides, the CDR3 is TGTGCCAGCAGCGCGAAGAGGGGGGGCGCTAGGGACGGCTACACCTTC.

DNA of the CDR3: TGTGCCAGTAGTATAGATCACCGCGATTTAGGGGAGACCCAGTACTTC. It codes for CASSIDHRDLGETQYF. The rearrangement links TRBV19 to TRBJ2-5; D not certain. Germline values: CDR1 LNHDA, CDR2 SQIVND (reference sequence). The CDR3 has 16 residues. V lost 0 bases, J lost 5 bases, and 16 bases lay in between. Full variable domain (remainder filled in from reference TRBV19 and TRBJ2-5): DGGITQSPKYLFRKEGQNVTLSCEQNLNHDAMYWYRQDPGQGLRLIYYSQIVNDFQKGDIAEGYSVSREKKESFPLTVTSAQKNPTAFYLCASSIDHRDLGETQYFGPGTRLLVL.

The V and J genes are TRBV4-1 and TRBJ1-5; 7 nucleotides match TRBD1. The CDR3 runs 15 residues. Germline CDR1 reads MGHRA; CDR2 reads YSYEKL. V dropped 4 bases and J dropped 4; count of bases not matched to a gene: 7. CDR3 loop: CASSPGQLINQPQHF. CDR3 sequence (DNA): TGCGCCAGCAGCCCGGGACAGCTTATTAATCAGCCCCAGCATTTT.

The chain is built from TRBV4-3 and TRBJ2-7, with D maybe TRBD1 (6 bases). Trimming took 0 bases from V and 7 from J, leaving 16 bases between them. CDR3 length equals 15 residues. Germline V lookup: CDR1 LGHNA, CDR2 YSLEER. CDR3 region: CASSQELNRAWEQYF. The CDR3 DNA sequence: TGCGCCAGCAGCCAAGAACTAAACAGGGCGTGGGAGCAGTACTTC.

In DNA form, the CDR3 reads TGTGCCAGCACCGACCTGAAGATGAACACTGAAGCTTTCTTT. This sequence encodes CASTDLKMNTEAFF. The V and J genes are TRBV11-2 and TRBJ1-1; D is ambiguous. With 7 bases removed from V and 0 bases from J, the gap between germline ends came to 12 bases. The germline CDR1 and CDR2 sequences are SGHAT and FQNNGV. The CDR3 totals 14 residues.

V gene TRBV7-9 combines with J gene TRBJ2-6; tentative D call: TRBD2 (5 bases). Germline V gene sequence: CDR1 SEHNR, CDR2 FQNEAQ (reference sequence). This CDR3 region has 17 residues. Trimming left V 3 bases short and J 3 bases short, with 15 bases between. The CDR3 DNA reads as TGTGCCAGCAGCTTCAGAGAGGTTCGGGGTGGGGCCAACGTCCTGACTTTC. It is translated as CASSFREVRGGANVLTF. The full variable domain, in which reference TRBV7-9 and TRBJ2-6 provide the parts outside the CDR3, is DTGVSQNPRHKITKRGQNVTFRCDPISEHNRLYWYRQTLGQGPEFLTYFQNEAQLEKSRLLSDRFSAERPKGSFSTLEIQRTEQGDSAMYLCASSFREVRGGANVLTFGAGSRLTVL.

This sequence joins TRBV30 and TRBJ1-2; 8 positions agree with TRBD1. Germline CDR1 GTSNPN, CDR2 SVGIG (reference sequence). The J segment lost 14 bases and the V segment lost 2 bases, leaving 10 bases of the junction unmatched. CDR3 length: 12 residues. The DNA of the CDR3 is TGTGCCTGGAGTCTCCAGGACAGGGCCGGAACCTTC. Its translation: CAWSLQDRAGTF.

The V call is TRBV6-1, the J call TRBJ1-3; 8 bases fit TRBD1. Per the germline V gene, CDR1 is MNHNS and CDR2 is SASEGT. The trim removed 4 bases at V and 0 bases at J, leaving 5 bases unmatched. CDR3 length equals 16 residues. The CDR3 here is CASSGQGFHSGNTIYF. The CDR3 nucleotides read TGTGCCAGCAGTGGACAGGGGTTTCACTCTGGAAACACCATATATTTT.

The gene calls are TRBV30 and TRBJ2-1, with 7 bases that match TRBD1. Germline CDR1 and CDR2: GTSNPN and SVGIG (reference sequence). V gave up 5 bases and J gave up 5 bases; unmatched junction bases: 6. The CDR3 loop spans 13 amino acids. The chain's CDR3 is CAWDRGQNNEQFF. The CDR3 bases are TGTGCCTGGGATAGGGGACAGAACAATGAGCAGTTCTTC. Complete variable domain (other parts from reference TRBV30 and TRBJ2-1): SQTIHQWPATLVQPVGSPLSLECTVEGTSNPNLYWYRQAAGRGLQLLFYSVGIGQISSEVPQNLSASRPQDRQFILSSKKLLLSDSGFYLCAWDRGQNNEQFFGPGTRLTVL.

This clone was seen only a few times. The chain recombines TRBV30 with TRBJ1-1; D remains ambiguous. The V end was cut by 0 bases, the J end by 4 bases, with 9 bases between. Per germline, CDR1 GTSNPN and CDR2 SVGIG (reference sequence). The CDR3 consists of 13 residues. In nucleotides, the CDR3 is TGTGCCTGGAGTGTACAGCGACTCACTGAAGCTTTCTTT. It yields the protein CAWSVQRLTEAFF.

V and J are TRBV29-1 and TRBJ2-7; D possibly matches TRBD1 or TRBD2 (7 bases each). Germline values: CDR1 SQVTM, CDR2 ANQGSEA. Trimming left V 0 bases short and J 2 bases short, with 11 bases between. CDR3 length: 14 amino acids. The CDR3 nucleotides are TGCAGCGTTGAAGACAGGGGGGGCACCTACGAGCAGTACTTC. It encodes CSVEDRGGTYEQYF.

The rearrangement links TRBV5-1 to TRBJ1-2; TRBD1 is a possible D gene (6 bases). The CDR3 loop spans 17 amino acids. Germline V gene lookup returns CDR1 SGHRS and CDR2 YFSETQ. Trimming took off 6 bases at V and 2 bases at J, with 23 bases between the two ends. The CDR3 reads CASNSGAAGGWNYGYTF. CDR3 DNA: TGCGCCAGCAACTCCGGGGCAGCGGGGGGCTGGAACTATGGCTACACCTTC.

This clone was seen a handful of times. V is TRBV7-7 and J is TRBJ2-2; D remains ambiguous. Germline V gene lookup returns CDR1 SSHAT and CDR2 FNYEAQ (reference sequence). The ends were cut back, 5 bases at V and 1 base at J, with 8 bases in the middle. CDR3 length: 14 amino acids. The CDR3 here is CASSLRGNTGELFF. CDR3 nucleotides: TGTGCCAGCAGCCTTCGCGGGAACACCGGGGAGCTGTTTTTT. The full variable domain, in which reference TRBV7-7 and TRBJ2-2 provide the parts outside the CDR3, is GAGVSQSPRYKVTKRGQDVTLRCDPISSHATLYWYQQALGQGPEFLTYFNYEAQPDKSGLPSDRFSAERPEGSISTLTIQRTEQRDSAMYRCASSLRGNTGELFFGEGSRLTVL.

The rearrangement links TRBV11-3 to TRBJ2-3; weak D call: TRBD2 (5 bases). Trimming stripped 2 bases from V and 0 bases from J, with 9 bases between. The CDR3 loop spans 15 amino acids. Germline CDR1 and CDR2: SGHNT and YENEEA. CDR3 residues: CASSLSAVSTDTQYF. The DNA of the CDR3 is TGTGCCAGCAGCTTATCAGCGGTTAGCACAGATACGCAGTATTTT. The entire variable domain, with the rest obtained from reference TRBV11-3 and TRBJ2-3, is as follows: EAGVVQSPRYKIIEKKQPVAFWCNPISGHNTLYWYLQNLGQGPELLIRYENEEAVDDSQLPKDRFSAERLKGVDSTLKIQPAELGDSAVYLCASSLSAVSTDTQYFGPGTRLTVL.